This TCR beta chain was profiled in a study of T cells in women clearing cervical HPV infection (dated by TCRdb to about 2018). For context, the study as a whole: Cases were about two dozen women with histologically confirmed HPV16-related CIN3 or worse, including a couple of invasive cancers. Controls were around 23 women whose single incident HPV16 infection cleared within 12 months without precancer or cancer developing. Case blood was taken at the visit when the lesion was first identified, whereas control blood was taken when infection was no longer detected. Among cases, blood sampling occurred a median of roughly 160 days after lesion detection, with an interquartile range of about 80 to 210 days. Because only a few women had HLA typing data, the possibility that HLA type acted as a confounder could not be ruled out. This exploratory proof-of-principle case-control study, nested within the Guanacaste HPV Natural History Study in Costa Rica, compared TCR repertoires among women with different cervical HPV16 outcomes. Cases and controls were matched on year of sample collection and on age within five years. Cases had a median age of approximately 35 years compared with 38 to 40 for controls, and baseline characteristics showed no significant differences between the groups. In the parent cohort, roughly 10,000 women aged 18 or older were enrolled in Guanacaste, Costa Rica, during about 1992 to 1994 and were followed for roughly seven years. Five blinded duplicates per group were added as quality controls, so that 60 or so samples were obtained: around 50 participants and approximately 10 replicates. Points the paper makes about the study in general: The cross-sectional design could not show whether associations preceded infection or resulted from it; effector/memory subsets and HPV-specific T cells were not isolated. Across sequencing depths, CIN3+ cases showed significantly higher TCR repertoire richness than controls, but evenness did not differ between the groups. Random forest classifiers combining richness and V gene abundances distinguished cases from controls with an estimated AUC of 0.7 to 0.85. Because the number of T cells in each sample was unknown, differences in richness could reflect differing T-cell content rather than repertoire biology. Cases had lower TRBV6-7 relative abundance than controls (about 0.1% versus 0.15%; Bonferroni P = 0.0008).

The CDR3 runs 15 amino acids, cysteine and phenylalanine included. Of the CDR3's DNA, 36 bases were read; they are in frame from base 1. Sequences SGHRS (CDR1) and YFSETQ (CDR2) are obtained from the germline V gene. TCR beta CDR3 regions were amplified by multiplex PCR from an average of roughly 1.3 ug genomic DNA per sample using the immunoSEQ assay. To correct primer bias, the assay used a complete synthetic TCR repertoire to set an amplification baseline. The amplicons were sequenced using the Illumina platform. Regarding the original processing steps: Error correction of the sequences involved clustering with frequency ratios plus a modified nearest-neighbor algorithm, after which the sequences were analyzed in the immunoSEQ Analyzer using IMGT gene definitions. TCR richness and evenness were averaged over 20 rarefaction repeats at each rarefaction depth, excluding samples with fewer sequences than the depth. Relative abundances of V, D and J genes were compared between groups using Wilcoxon rank sum tests, with FDR correction applied. Blinded duplicates gave an intraclass correlation of around 96% for TCR richness and an average of about 76% across 66 gene segments. TCRdb took over this immuneACCESS table, retaining in-frame rearrangements with V and J assigned. Such tables are incomplete; in checked studies, under half of the missing clones stem from an unresolved V gene, and the remainder is unexplained. Clone size and the V and J calls come from that table; the DNA yielded D and trimming. This sample's table contains 25,000 to 40,000 clones. The ten top clones hold about 4.5% of the sample.

Every participant had a single incident cervical HPV16 infection, and prevalent HPV16 infections were excluded. Cervical HPV DNA was detected with MY09/MY11 PCR, and genotyping was done by dot-blot hybridization. About 14 mL of heparinized blood were centrifuged, and the buffy coat was split into aliquots, frozen at -30 degrees C, and then kept at -80 degrees C. QIAGEN kits were used to extract genomic DNA from the buffy coat specimens. On this clone: Its antigen is still unknown. The read finishes 3 residues shy of the CDR3 end, and the germline J gene is used to complete it.

The chain is encoded by TRBV5-1 joined to TRBJ2-2, with 8 bases matching TRBD2. The TCR was taken from a woman aged 18 to 75 with a cervical HPV16 infection that either progressed to CIN3+ or cleared (not recorded which). Sequencing used blood buffy coat. The CDR3 protein is CASSSSGGRDEKLFF. The part of the CDR3 DNA that was read is TGCGCCAGCAGCTCGAGCGGGGGCAGGGATGAAAAG.